This TCR beta chain appears in the sequencing data of a study of vaccination effects on CD4 cells after COVID-19. The table came from immunoSEQ multiplex PCR; TCRdb's copy has only in-frame clones and leaves some out. The data show tens of thousands of clones, 76% seen once. Culturing for ten to eleven days preceded CD4+ T cell isolation. Their SARS-CoV-2 infection, verified by PCR, occurred between March and December 2020. It was two doses of either the BNT162b2 or mRNA-1273 vaccine that participants received. The ends were cut back, 6 bases at V and 2 bases at J, with 14 bases in the middle. The CDR3 is made up of 14 amino acids. CDR1 and CDR2 (germline): MNHEY, SVGAGI. General observations from the study: Mainly new vaccine-induced clones made up the post-vaccine spike-reactive clones in convalescents.

In this sample, this clone turned up a few times. Its antigen is still unknown. This TCR was sampled from a human donor who had a prior SARS-CoV-2 infection. The chain carries TRBV6-5 and TRBJ2-7, with D possibly called TRBD1 or TRBD2 (6 bases each). The sample in question was CD4+ T cells from PBMCs cultured without peptide, obtained after COVID-19 vaccination. CDR3 in amino acids: CASSHRDSAYEQYF. The CDR3, as DNA: TGTGCCAGCAGCCACAGGGACTCCGCCTACGAGCAGTACTTC.